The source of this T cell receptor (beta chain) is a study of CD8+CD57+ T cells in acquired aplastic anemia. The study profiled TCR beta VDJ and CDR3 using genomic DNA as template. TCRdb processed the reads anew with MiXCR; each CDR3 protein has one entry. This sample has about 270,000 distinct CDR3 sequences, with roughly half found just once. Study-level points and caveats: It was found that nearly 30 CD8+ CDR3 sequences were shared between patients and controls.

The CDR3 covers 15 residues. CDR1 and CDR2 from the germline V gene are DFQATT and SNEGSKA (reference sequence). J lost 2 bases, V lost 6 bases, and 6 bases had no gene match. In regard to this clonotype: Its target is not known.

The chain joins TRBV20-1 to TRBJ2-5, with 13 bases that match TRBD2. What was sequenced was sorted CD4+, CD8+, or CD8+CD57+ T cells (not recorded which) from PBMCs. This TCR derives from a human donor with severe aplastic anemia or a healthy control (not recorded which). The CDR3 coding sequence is TGCAGTGCACCGACTAGCGGGGGGAGGCAAGAGACCCAGTACTTC. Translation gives CSAPTSGGRQETQYF.